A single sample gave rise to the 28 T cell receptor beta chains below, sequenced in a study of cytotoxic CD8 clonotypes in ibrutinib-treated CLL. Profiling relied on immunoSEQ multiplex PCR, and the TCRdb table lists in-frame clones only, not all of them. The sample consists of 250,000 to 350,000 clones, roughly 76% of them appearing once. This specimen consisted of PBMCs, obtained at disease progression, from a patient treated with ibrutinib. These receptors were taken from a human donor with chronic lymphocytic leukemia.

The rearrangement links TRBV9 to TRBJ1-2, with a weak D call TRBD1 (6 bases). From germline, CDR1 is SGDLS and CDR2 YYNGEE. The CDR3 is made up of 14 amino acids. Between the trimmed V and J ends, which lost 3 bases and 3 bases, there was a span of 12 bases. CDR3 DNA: TGTGCCAGCAGCGCCGCGGGACATGACTATGGCTACACCTTC. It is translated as CASSAAGHDYGYTF.

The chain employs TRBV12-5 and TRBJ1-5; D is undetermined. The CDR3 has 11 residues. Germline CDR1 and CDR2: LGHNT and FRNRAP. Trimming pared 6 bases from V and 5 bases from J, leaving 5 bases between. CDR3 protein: CASGSYQPQHF. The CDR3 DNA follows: TGTGCTAGTGGCAGCTATCAGCCCCAGCATTTT.

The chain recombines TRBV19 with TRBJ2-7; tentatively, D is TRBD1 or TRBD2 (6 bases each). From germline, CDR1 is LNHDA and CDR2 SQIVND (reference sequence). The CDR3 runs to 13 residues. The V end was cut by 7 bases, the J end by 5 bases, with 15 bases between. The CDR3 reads CASTPDGGHEQYF. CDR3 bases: TGTGCCAGTACTCCCGACGGGGGCCACGAGCAGTACTTC.

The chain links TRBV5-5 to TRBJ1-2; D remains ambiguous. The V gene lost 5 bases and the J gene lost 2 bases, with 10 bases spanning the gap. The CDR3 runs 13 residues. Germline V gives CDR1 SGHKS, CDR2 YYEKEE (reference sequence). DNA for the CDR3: TGTGCCAGCAGGGTGGACGGCAACTATGGCTACACCTTC. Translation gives CASRVDGNYGYTF.

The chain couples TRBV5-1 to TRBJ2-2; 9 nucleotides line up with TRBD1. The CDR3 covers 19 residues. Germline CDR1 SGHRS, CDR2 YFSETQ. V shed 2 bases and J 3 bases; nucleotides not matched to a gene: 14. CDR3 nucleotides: TGCGCCAGCAGCTTTACAGGGGGCATGGTAATTACCCACACCGGGGAGCTGTTTTTT. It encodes CASSFTGGMVITHTGELFF.

This CDR3 is CASSQDRRNTEAFF. CDR3 DNA sequence: TGTGCCAGCAGCCAAGACAGGAGGAACACTGAAGCTTTCTTT. V and J are TRBV4-2 and TRBJ1-1, with unresolved D. The ends were cut back, 0 bases at V and 1 base at J, with 6 bases in the middle. This CDR3 comprises 14 residues. Germline V gives CDR1 LGHNA, CDR2 YNFKEQ.

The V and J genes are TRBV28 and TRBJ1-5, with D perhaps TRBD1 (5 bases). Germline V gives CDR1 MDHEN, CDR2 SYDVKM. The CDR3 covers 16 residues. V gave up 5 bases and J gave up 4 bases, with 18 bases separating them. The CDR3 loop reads CASSIQTGGDNQPQHF. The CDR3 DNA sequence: TGTGCCAGCAGTATTCAAACAGGAGGGGATAATCAGCCCCAGCATTTT.

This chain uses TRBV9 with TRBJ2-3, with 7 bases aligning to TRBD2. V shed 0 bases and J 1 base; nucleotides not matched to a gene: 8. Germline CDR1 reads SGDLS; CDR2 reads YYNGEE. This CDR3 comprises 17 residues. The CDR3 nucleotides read TGTGCCAGCAGCGTAGCCTTGACTAGCCGGGGCACAGATACGCAGTATTTT. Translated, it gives CASSVALTSRGTDTQYF. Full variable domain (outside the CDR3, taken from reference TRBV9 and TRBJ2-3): DSGVTQTPKHLITATGQRVTLRCSPRSGDLSVYWYQQSLDQGLQFLIQYYNGEERAKGNILERFSAQQFPDLHSELNLSSLELGDSALYFCASSVALTSRGTDTQYFGPGTRLTVL.

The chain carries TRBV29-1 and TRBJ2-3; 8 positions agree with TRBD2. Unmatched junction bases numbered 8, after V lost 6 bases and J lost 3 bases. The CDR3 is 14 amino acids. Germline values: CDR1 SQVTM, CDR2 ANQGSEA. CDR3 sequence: CSVRAGVQTDTQYF. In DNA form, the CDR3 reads TGCAGCGTCCGAGCGGGAGTTCAAACAGATACGCAGTATTTT.

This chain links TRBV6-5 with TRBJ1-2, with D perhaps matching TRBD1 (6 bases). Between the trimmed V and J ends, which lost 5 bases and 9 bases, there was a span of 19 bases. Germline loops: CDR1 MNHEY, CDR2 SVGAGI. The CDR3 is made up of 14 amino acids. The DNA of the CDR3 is TGTGCCAGCAGTGAGTGGGGCCAGGGGCAGAGCTACACCTTC. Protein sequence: CASSEWGQGQSYTF.

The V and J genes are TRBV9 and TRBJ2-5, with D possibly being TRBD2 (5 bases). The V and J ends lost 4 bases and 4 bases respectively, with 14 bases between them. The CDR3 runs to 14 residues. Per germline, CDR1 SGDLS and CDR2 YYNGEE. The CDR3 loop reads CASSYEGLGETQYF. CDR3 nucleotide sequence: TGTGCCAGCAGCTATGAGGGATTAGGAGAGACCCAGTACTTC.

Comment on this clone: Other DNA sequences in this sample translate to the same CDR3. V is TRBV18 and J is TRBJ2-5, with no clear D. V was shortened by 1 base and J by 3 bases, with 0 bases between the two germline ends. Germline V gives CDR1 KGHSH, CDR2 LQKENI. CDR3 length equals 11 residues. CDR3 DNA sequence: TGTGCCAGCTCACCACAAGAGACCCAGTACTTC. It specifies CASSPQETQYF.

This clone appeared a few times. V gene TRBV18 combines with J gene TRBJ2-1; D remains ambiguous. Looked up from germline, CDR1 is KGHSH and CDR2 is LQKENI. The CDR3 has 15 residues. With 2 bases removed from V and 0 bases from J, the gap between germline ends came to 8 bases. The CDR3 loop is CASSPRESSYNEQFF. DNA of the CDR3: TGTGCCAGCTCACCAAGGGAAAGCTCCTACAATGAGCAGTTCTTC.

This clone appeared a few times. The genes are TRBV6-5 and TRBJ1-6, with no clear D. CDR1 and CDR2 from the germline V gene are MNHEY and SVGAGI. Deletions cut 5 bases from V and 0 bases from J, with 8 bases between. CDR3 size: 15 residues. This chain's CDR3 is CASSPLSSYNSPLHF. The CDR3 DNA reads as TGTGCCAGCAGTCCACTAAGCTCCTATAATTCACCCCTCCACTTT.

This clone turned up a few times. The CDR3 DNA follows: TGTGCCAGTAGTTTAGGGCTTGAAGCTTTCTTT. The encoded protein is CASSLGLEAFF. The chain couples TRBV19 to TRBJ1-1, with unresolved D. This CDR3 has 11 amino acids. Trimming took off 5 bases at V and 7 bases at J, with 8 bases between the two ends. Germline lookup yields CDR1 LNHDA and CDR2 SQIVND (reference sequence). Variable domain in full (rest from reference TRBV19 and TRBJ1-1): DGGITQSPKYLFRKEGQNVTLSCEQNLNHDAMYWYRQDPGQGLRLIYYSQIVNDFQKGDIAEGYSVSREKKESFPLTVTSAQKNPTAFYLCASSLGLEAFFGQGTRLTVV.

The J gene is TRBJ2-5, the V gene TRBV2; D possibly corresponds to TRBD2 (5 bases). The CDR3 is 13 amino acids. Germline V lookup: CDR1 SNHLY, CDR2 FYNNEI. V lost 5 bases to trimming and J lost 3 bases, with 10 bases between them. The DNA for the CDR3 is TGTGCCAGCAGTAACAGCGGAAAAGAGACCCAGTACTTC. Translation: CASSNSGKETQYF.

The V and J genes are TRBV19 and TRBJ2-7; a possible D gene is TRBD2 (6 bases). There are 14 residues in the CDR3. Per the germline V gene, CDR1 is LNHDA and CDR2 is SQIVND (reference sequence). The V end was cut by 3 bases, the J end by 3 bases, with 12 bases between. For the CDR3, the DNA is TGTGCCAGTAGTATTTTGGGCGGGGACTACGAGCAGTACTTC. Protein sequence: CASSILGGDYEQYF.

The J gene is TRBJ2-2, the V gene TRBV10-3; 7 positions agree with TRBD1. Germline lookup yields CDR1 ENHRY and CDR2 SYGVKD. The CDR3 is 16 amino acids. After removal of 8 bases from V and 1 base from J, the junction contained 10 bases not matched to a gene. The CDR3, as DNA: TGTGCCATCCCGAGTTCAGGACAGGTGAACACCGGGGAGCTGTTTTTT. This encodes CAIPSSGQVNTGELFF.

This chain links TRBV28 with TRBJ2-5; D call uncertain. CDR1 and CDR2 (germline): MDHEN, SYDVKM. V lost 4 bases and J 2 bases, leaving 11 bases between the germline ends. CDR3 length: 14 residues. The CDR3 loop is CASSWSRVQETQYF. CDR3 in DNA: TGTGCCAGCAGTTGGAGTAGGGTGCAAGAGACCCAGTACTTC.

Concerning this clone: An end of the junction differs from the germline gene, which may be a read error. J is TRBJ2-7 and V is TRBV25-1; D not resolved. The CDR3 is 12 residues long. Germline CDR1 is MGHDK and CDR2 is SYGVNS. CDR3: CASSLSGYEQYF. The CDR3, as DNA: TGTGCCAGCAGTTTAAGTGGTTACGAACAGTACTTC.

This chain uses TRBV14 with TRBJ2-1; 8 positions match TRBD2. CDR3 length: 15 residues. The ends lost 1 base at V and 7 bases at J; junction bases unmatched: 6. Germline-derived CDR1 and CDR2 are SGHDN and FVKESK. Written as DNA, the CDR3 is TGTGCCAGCAGCCAAGTCCGGGGGGGCTGGAATGAGCAGTTCTTC. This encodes CASSQVRGGWNEQFF. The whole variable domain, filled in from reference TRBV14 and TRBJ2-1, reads EAGVTQFPSHSVIEKGQTVTLRCDPISGHDNLYWYRRVMGKEIKFLLHFVKESKQDESGMPNNRFLAERTGGTYSTLKVQPAELEDSGVYFCASSQVRGGWNEQFFGPGTRLTVL.

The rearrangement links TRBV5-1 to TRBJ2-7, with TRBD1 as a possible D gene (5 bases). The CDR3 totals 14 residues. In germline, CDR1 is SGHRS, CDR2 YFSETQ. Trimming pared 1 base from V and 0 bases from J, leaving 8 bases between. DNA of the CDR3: TGCGCCAGCAGCTTGCAGGGCCTCTCCTACGAGCAGTACTTC. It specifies CASSLQGLSYEQYF.

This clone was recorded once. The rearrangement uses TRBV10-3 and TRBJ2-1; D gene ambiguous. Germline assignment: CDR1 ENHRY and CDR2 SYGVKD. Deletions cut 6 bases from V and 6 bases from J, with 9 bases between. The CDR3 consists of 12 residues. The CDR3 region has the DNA TGTGCCATCAGCCCCCGGCTCAATGAGCAGTTCTTC. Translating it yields CAISPRLNEQFF.

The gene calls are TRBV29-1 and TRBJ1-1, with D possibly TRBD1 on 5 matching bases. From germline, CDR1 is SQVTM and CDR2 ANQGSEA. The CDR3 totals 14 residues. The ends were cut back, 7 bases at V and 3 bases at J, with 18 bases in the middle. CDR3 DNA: TGCAGCGGTAGAAAATACGGGGGAGACACTGAAGCTTTCTTT. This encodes CSGRKYGGDTEAFF. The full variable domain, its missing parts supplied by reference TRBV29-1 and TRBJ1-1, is SAVISQKPSRDICQRGTSLTIQCQVDSQVTMMFWYRQQPGQSLTLIATANQGSEATYESGFVIDKFPISRPNLTFSTLTVSNMSPEDSSIYLCSGRKYGGDTEAFFGQGTRLTVV.

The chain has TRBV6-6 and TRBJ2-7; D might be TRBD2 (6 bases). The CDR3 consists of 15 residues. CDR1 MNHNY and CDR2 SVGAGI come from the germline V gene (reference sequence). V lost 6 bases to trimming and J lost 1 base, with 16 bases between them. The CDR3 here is CASRTTTRGSYEQYF. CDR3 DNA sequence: TGTGCCAGCAGGACGACTACCCGGGGGTCCTACGAGCAGTACTTC.

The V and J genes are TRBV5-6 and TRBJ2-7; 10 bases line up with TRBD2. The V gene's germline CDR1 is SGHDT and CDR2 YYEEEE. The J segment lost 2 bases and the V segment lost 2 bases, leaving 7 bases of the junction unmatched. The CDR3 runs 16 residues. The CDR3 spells CASSFLTSGLPYEQYF. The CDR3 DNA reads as TGTGCCAGCAGCTTCTTGACTAGCGGGCTTCCCTACGAGCAGTACTTC.

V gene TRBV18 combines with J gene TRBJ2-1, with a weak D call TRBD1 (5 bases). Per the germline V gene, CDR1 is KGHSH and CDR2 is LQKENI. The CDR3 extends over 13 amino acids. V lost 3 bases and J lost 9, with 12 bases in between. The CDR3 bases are TGTGCCAGCTCACCCGAGACCGACAGTGAGCAGTTCTTC. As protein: CASSPETDSEQFF. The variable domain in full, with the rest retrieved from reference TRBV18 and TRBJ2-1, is NAGVMQNPRHLVRRRGQEARLRCSPMKGHSHVYWYRQLPEEGLKFMVYLQKENIIDESGMPKERFSAEFPKEGPSILRIQQVVRGDSAAYFCASSPETDSEQFFGPGTRLTVL.

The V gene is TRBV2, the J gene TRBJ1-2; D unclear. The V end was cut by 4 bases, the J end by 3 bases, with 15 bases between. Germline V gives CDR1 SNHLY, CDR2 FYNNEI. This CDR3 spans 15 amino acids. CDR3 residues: CASSVWENQYYGYTF. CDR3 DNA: TGTGCCAGCAGTGTTTGGGAGAACCAATACTATGGCTACACCTTC.